This record concerns one T cell receptor (beta chain) sequence. Its antigen is still unknown. This table comes from immunoSEQ multiplex PCR, and its TCRdb copy is limited to in-frame clones, with some not included. The profile shows approximately 41,000 clones, roughly 90% of them singletons. This sample was taken from a study of brain T cells in children with intractable seizures. Study-wide results and limits: Absence of clones before surgery may stem from lower sequencing depth. Viral specificity was inferred only from CDR3 similarity; HCMV serostatus was unknown.

V lost 4 bases and J 10 bases, leaving 15 bases between the germline ends. Germline V lookup: CDR1 SGHRS, CDR2 YFSETQ. This CDR3 region has 13 residues. The sequenced cases were selected for having the highest brain T cell transcript signatures. At least one anti-epileptic drug was given before surgery. The chain uses TRBV5-1 and TRBJ2-1; TRBD1 might be the D (5 bases). Sequences were derived from peripheral blood, sampled at surgery. The receptor comes from a girl aged 2 to 10 with tuberous sclerosis and intractable seizures. In nucleotides, the CDR3 is TGCGCCAGCAGCCTACCCCCAGGGAACGAGCAGTTCTTC. It is translated as CASSLPPGNEQFF.